Below, 15 T cell receptor beta chains from the same sample are listed, as sequenced in a study of tumor-infiltrating lymphocytes in primary liver carcinoma. Researchers drew blood RNA from unsorted whole blood and extracted germline DNA as well. Total RNA amounting to 500 ng was the source from which TCR beta cDNA was made with a constant-region primer. Construction of TCR beta libraries relied on three successive nested multiplex PCR rounds employing slightly modified ARM-PCR. The first two PCR rounds, around 11 cycles each, used TRBV1-TRBV30 forward primers and a C-beta reverse primer. TCRdb processed the multiplex PCR reads anew with MiXCR; each CDR3 protein has one entry. The sample consists of hundreds of thousands of distinct CDR3 sequences, roughly two thirds of them appearing once. The sequencing input was peripheral blood. Receptors were obtained from a man aged 35 to 55 with primary liver carcinoma and hepatitis B virus infection.

A remark on this clonotype: It may be a read error: a sequence one base away is much more abundant. The V and J genes are TRBV4-2 and TRBJ1-3; D gene unclear. Trimming pared 4 bases from V and 2 bases from J, leaving 12 bases between. Germline V lookup: CDR1 LGHNA, CDR2 YNFKEQ. This CDR3 spans 15 amino acids. The CDR3 coding sequence is TGTGCCAGCAGCCTAGACTACTGGGCTGGAAACACCATATATTTT. Translation: CASSLDYWAGNTIYF.

This sequence joins TRBV6-2 or TRBV6-3 and TRBJ2-7, with 9 bases aligning to TRBD1. The trim removed 2 bases at V and 9 bases at J, leaving 8 bases unmatched. CDR3 length: 14 residues. Germline CDR1 reads MNHEY; CDR2 reads SVGEGT. CDR3 sequence reads: CASSYRTGAAGQYF. CDR3 DNA: TGTGCCAGCAGTTACCGGACAGGGGCGGCCGGGCAGTACTTC.

Turning to this clonotype: The junction differs from germline at one of its ends, possibly a read error. The chain uses TRBV11-3 and TRBJ2-5; no reliable D call. The CDR3 is 12 amino acids. From germline, CDR1 is SGHNT and CDR2 YENEEA. The CDR3 bases are TGTGCCAACAGCATTGTAGAAGAGACCCAGTACTTC. This codes for CANSIVEETQYF.

About this clonotype itself: A read error is possible here, since a much larger clone lies one base away. The rearrangement uses TRBV5-4 and TRBJ2-3; 9 bases line up with TRBD1. Germline V gene lookup returns CDR1 SGHNT and CDR2 YYREEE (reference sequence). The CDR3 length is 14 residues. The CDR3 protein is CSSSWDRVADTQYF. In DNA, the CDR3 is TGTTCCAGCAGCTGGGACAGGGTCGCAGATACGCAGTATTTT.

With respect to this clonotype: One base away lies a much larger clone, so this may be a sequencing read error. The chain employs TRBV6-5 and TRBJ1-1; TRBD1 might be the D (6 bases). This CDR3 has 15 amino acids. Trimming pared 1 base from V and 1 base from J, leaving 10 bases between. Germline loops: CDR1 MNHEY, CDR2 SVGAGI. CDR3 nucleotide sequence: TGTGCCAGCAGTTACTTGCAGGGGACGAACACTGAAGCTTTCTTT. This sequence encodes CASSYLQGTNTEAFF.

With respect to this clonotype: Just one base apart from a much larger clone, this may be a read error. The rearrangement links TRBV12-3 or TRBV12-4 to TRBJ2-7; 7 bases line up with TRBD2. V shed 7 bases, J shed 6 bases, and the junction held 9 bases outside the gene matches. The CDR3 sequence is 13 residues long. In DNA, the CDR3 is TGTGCCAGCAACCTCTGGGGGGGTTCCGAGCAGTACTTC. Translating it yields CASNLWGGSEQYF.

A remark on this clonotype: A read error may explain this, as a much larger clone is one base away. The chain carries TRBV5-6 and TRBJ2-7; D is unresolved. CDR3 length: 12 residues. The germline V and J ends were trimmed by 0 bases and 10 bases, with 11 bases remaining between them. CDR1 is SGHDT, CDR2 YYEEEE, per germline. The CDR3 region is CASSLDYFDQYF. The DNA of the CDR3 is TGTGCCAGCAGCTTGGACTATTTCGATCAGTACTTC.

On this clonotype: A read error may explain this, as a much larger clone is one base away. The chain is built from TRBV4-1 and TRBJ2-1; 10 positions match TRBD1. The CDR3 is 18 residues long. The germline V gene has CDR1 MGHRA and CDR2 YSYEKL. CDR3 coding DNA: TGCGCCAGCAGCCACCCTCAATCCGGGACAGGGGTGGTCAATAAGCAGTTCTTC. Translation gives CASSHPQSGTGVVNKQFF.

This clonotype was counted at least ten times. The chain's CDR3 is CASSHDRSGSIQYF. CDR3 sequence (DNA): TGTGCCAGCAGCCATGACAGGTCCGGCAGCATTCAGTACTTC. V gene TRBV6-4 combines with J gene TRBJ2-4, with a possible D match to TRBD1 (6 bases). Germline V gene sequence: CDR1 MRHNA, CDR2 SNTAGT. The CDR3 is made up of 14 amino acids. V was shortened by 6 bases and J by 9 bases, with 18 bases between the two germline ends.

The rearrangement uses TRBV7-9 and TRBJ2-1, with D possibly matching TRBD2 (5 bases). The CDR3 is made up of 16 amino acids. Deletions cut 0 bases from V and 4 bases from J, with 13 bases between. CDR1 and CDR2 (germline): SEHNR, FQNEAQ (reference sequence). As DNA, the CDR3 is TGTGCCAGCAGCTTAGCCGAGGGTGGTTGGTACAATGAGCAGTTCTTC. Translation gives CASSLAEGGWYNEQFF.

Worth noting for this clonotype: With a much larger clone just one base away, this may be a read error. The rearrangement joins TRBV5-6 to TRBJ2-7, with D perhaps matching TRBD2 (5 bases). The CDR3 contains 12 residues. Per the germline V gene, CDR1 is SGHDT and CDR2 is YYEEEE. The CDR3 sequence: CASSLTERERYF. The CDR3 DNA reads as TGTGCCAGCAGCTTGACTGAAAGGGAGCGGTACTTC.

Note on this clonotype: The junction and the germline gene differ at one end; a read error may be behind it. This chain connects TRBV11-2 to TRBJ2-6; possible D gene TRBD1, 6 bases. The CDR3 runs to 16 residues. In germline, CDR1 is SGHAT, CDR2 FQNNGV. The CDR3: CASSSHRDPGANVLPF. The CDR3 coding sequence is TGTGCCAGCAGCTCCCACAGGGATCCCGGGGCCAACGTCCTGCCTTTC.

A note on this clonotype: Given a much more abundant clone one base away, this may be a read error. The rearrangement links TRBV4-2 to TRBJ2-1; D gene ambiguous. Germline loops: CDR1 LGHNA, CDR2 YNFKEQ. The CDR3 loop spans 17 amino acids. Between the trimmed V and J ends, which lost 2 bases and 0 bases, there was a span of 14 bases. CDR3 loop: CASSQPPVSASYNEQFF. As DNA, the CDR3 is TGTGCCAGCAGCCAACCTCCAGTGAGTGCCTCCTACAATGAGCAGTTCTTC.

Comment on this clonotype: A read error may produce the germline difference seen at one junction end. The genes are TRBV28 and TRBJ2-7; 8 nucleotides align to TRBD2. This CDR3 contains 14 residues. Germline assignment: CDR1 MDHEN and CDR2 SYDVKM. The CDR3 bases are TGTGTCAGCAGACCCCCGGGACTAGATAACGAGCAGTACTTC. This sequence encodes CVSRPPGLDNEQYF.

A single count supports this clonotype. Since no conserved phenylalanine or tryptophan closes the CDR3, a read error is the likely cause. The gene calls are TRBV11-1 and TRBJ2-3; a weak D match, TRBD2 (5 bases). From germline, CDR1 is SGHAT and CDR2 FQDESV (reference sequence). Trimming shortened V by 8 bases and J by 7 bases, and 10 bases separated the two germline ends. CDR3 length: 11 amino acids. CDR3 in DNA: TGTGCCAGCGGCTCCGGGAATACGCAGTATTCT. Translating it yields CASGSGNTQYS.